Listed below are T cell receptor beta chains from one sample, sequenced in a study of vaccination effects on CD4 cells after COVID-19. Antigen specificity for these receptors is unknown. Sequencing used immunoSEQ multiplex PCR; TCRdb keeps in-frame clones, though not all of them. The profile shows fewer than 55,000 clones, less than 85% of them singletons. Sample: CD4+ T cells from PBMCs cultured without peptide, taken after COVID-19 vaccination. These receptors came from a human donor who had a prior SARS-CoV-2 infection. The CDR3 runs from the conserved cysteine through the conserved F or W. D genes are given only for firm matches. For some rows the clone size is stated as once, few or many, or as a class when expanded; others skip it.

v_gene,j_gene,d_gene,abundance,CDR3aa,CDR3nt
TRBV19,TRBJ1-3,.,few,CASSIEGGNTIYF,TGTGCCAGTAGTATAGAGGGGGGAAACACCATATATTTT
TRBV6-6,TRBJ2-3,TRBD2,.,CASRRGARTDTQYF,TGTGCCAGCAGGCGGGGGGCACGCACAGATACGCAGTATTTT
TRBV5-4,TRBJ2-7,TRBD2,.,CASSLGLAEIYEQYF,TGTGCCAGCAGCTTGGGGCTAGCGGAAATCTACGAGCAGTACTTC
TRBV10-3,TRBJ2-5,.,.,CAISSDTSAVVETQYF,TGTGCCATCAGCTCGGACACGTCCGCAGTGGTAGAGACCCAGTACTTC
TRBV5-8,TRBJ1-5,.,.,CASSSFVPPQHF,TGTGCCAGCAGCTCCTTCGTACCTCCCCAGCATTTT
TRBV5-6,TRBJ1-2,TRBD1,.,CASSLFAGTGFSGYTF,TGTGCCAGCAGCTTGTTTGCCGGGACAGGGTTTAGCGGCTACACCTTC
TRBV18,TRBJ2-3,TRBD2,.,CASSPLAGGPTDTQYF,TGTGCCAGCTCACCTCTAGCGGGAGGGCCTACAGATACGCAGTATTTT
TRBV4-2,TRBJ1-4,.,few,CASSLRQSWEKLFF,TGTGCCAGCAGCCTTCGACAGAGTTGGGAAAAACTGTTTTTT
TRBV28,TRBJ1-5,TRBD1,.,CASSKKQGRISNQPQHF,TGTGCCAGCAGCAAAAAACAGGGGAGAATAAGCAATCAGCCCCAGCATTTT
TRBV5-4,TRBJ1-2,TRBD1,.,CASRAKDRVLSYGYTF,TGTGCCAGCCGAGCCAAGGACAGGGTACTGAGCTATGGCTACACCTTC
TRBV3-1/TRBV3-2,TRBJ2-7,.,.,CASSPRSRVYSSYEQYF,TGTGCCAGCAGCCCCCGGTCCAGGGTCTACAGCTCCTACGAGCAGTACTTC
TRBV12-5,TRBJ1-2,TRBD1,once,CASGLGIQGGLYGYTF,TGTGCTAGTGGTTTGGGGATACAGGGGGGACTTTATGGCTACACCTTC
TRBV4-1,TRBJ2-5,TRBD2,.,CASSRYVAGAVETQYF,TGCGCCAGCAGCCGCTACGTAGCGGGAGCGGTAGAGACCCAGTACTTC
TRBV5-5,TRBJ1-2,.,few,CASLPQPQNNYGYTF,TGTGCCAGCCTCCCACAGCCTCAAAATAACTATGGCTACACCTTC
TRBV15,TRBJ2-4,TRBD2,.,CATSTAGGPGNIQYF,TGTGCCACCAGCACCGCGGGAGGGCCCGGAAACATTCAGTACTTC
TRBV18,TRBJ2-2,.,.,CASSPPSRPGELFF,TGTGCCAGCTCACCACCTTCCCGCCCCGGGGAGCTGTTTTTT
TRBV5-1,TRBJ2-5,TRBD1,.,CASSGITGGGGETQYF,TGCGCCAGCAGCGGAATAACAGGGGGCGGAGGAGAGACCCAGTACTTC
TRBV6-6,TRBJ1-6,.,once,CASSTSGLDNSPLHF,TGTGCCAGCAGTACCTCGGGGCTCGATAATTCACCCCTCCACTTT
TRBV11-2,TRBJ2-5,TRBD2,.,CASSLRPSGQETQYF,TGTGCCAGCAGCTTACGACCTAGCGGCCAAGAGACCCAGTACTTC
TRBV6-5,TRBJ2-7,TRBD2,.,CASRGIAGGKSEQYF,TGTGCCAGCAGGGGAATAGCGGGAGGGAAAAGTGAGCAGTACTTC
TRBV19,TRBJ2-5,.,once,CASIAQGGETQYF,TGTGCCAGTATCGCACAGGGAGGCGAGACCCAGTACTTC
TRBV12-3/TRBV12-4,TRBJ1-5,.,few,CASATRNQPQHF,TGTGCCAGCGCTACCCGCAATCAGCCCCAGCATTTT
TRBV18,TRBJ2-1,TRBD2,.,CASSLDAGVNEQFF,TGTGCCAGCTCACTCGACGCGGGAGTTAATGAGCAGTTCTTC
TRBV7-2,TRBJ1-5,.,.,CASSSQVGQPQHF,TGTGCCAGCAGCTCACAGGTTGGTCAGCCCCAGCATTTT
TRBV3-1/TRBV3-2,TRBJ2-7,TRBD1,.,CASSQLPGQGPEQYF,TGTGCCAGCAGCCAGTTACCGGGACAGGGTCCGGAGCAGTACTTC
TRBV2,TRBJ1-4,.,.,CASSEAGGTNEKLFF,TGTGCCAGCAGTGAAGCGGGGGGCACTAATGAAAAACTGTTTTTT
TRBV6-5,TRBJ2-5,.,.,CASSYGETQYF,TGTGCCAGCAGTTACGGGGAGACCCAGTACTTC
TRBV3-1/TRBV3-2,TRBJ1-1,.,.,CASSQAVLLNTEAFF,TGTGCCAGCAGCCAGGCGGTACTTTTGAACACTGAAGCTTTCTTT
TRBV10-3,TRBJ2-7,TRBD2,.,CAISQGLAGVYEQYF,TGTGCCATCAGCCAAGGACTAGCGGGTGTATACGAGCAGTACTTC
TRBV7-9,TRBJ2-7,TRBD1,.,CASSPTGGEYEQYF,TGTGCCAGCAGCCCGACAGGGGGCGAGTACGAGCAGTACTTC
TRBV2,TRBJ1-1,.,.,CASSEGPGTEAFF,TGTGCCAGCAGTGAAGGGCCAGGGACTGAAGCTTTCTTT
TRBV7-2,TRBJ2-3,TRBD2,.,CASSLSRGGRTDTQYF,TGTGCCAGCAGCTTGTCTCGGGGAGGGAGGACAGATACGCAGTATTTT
TRBV2,TRBJ2-7,.,.,CASKPGSIEQYF,TGTGCCAGCAAACCCGGCTCCATCGAGCAGTACTTC
TRBV7-9,TRBJ2-3,.,.,CASSPAGAGTDTQYF,TGTGCCAGCAGCCCGGCGGGGGCCGGCACAGATACGCAGTATTTT
TRBV4-1,TRBJ2-7,.,few,CASSQDLRDRHEQYF,TGCGCCAGCAGCCAAGATTTGCGGGACAGACACGAGCAGTACTTC
TRBV27,TRBJ2-1,.,few,CASSFNGHGEQFF,TGTGCCAGCAGTTTTAATGGACACGGTGAGCAGTTCTTC
TRBV7-2,TRBJ2-7,TRBD2,.,CASSLVSSGRYEQYF,TGTGCCAGCAGCTTAGTCTCTAGCGGGAGATACGAGCAGTACTTC
TRBV19,TRBJ2-1,.,.,CASRSTSRSSYNEQFF,TGTGCCAGTAGAAGCACTAGCAGAAGCTCCTACAATGAGCAGTTCTTC
TRBV5-1,TRBJ1-1,.,.,CASSLVQANTEAFF,TGCGCCAGCAGCTTGGTCCAAGCAAACACTGAAGCTTTCTTT
TRBV2,TRBJ2-7,.,.,CASSGASSSYEQYF,TGTGCCAGCAGTGGAGCCAGTAGCTCCTACGAGCAGTACTTC
TRBV9,TRBJ2-1,TRBD1,.,CASSVGGTGGDEQFF,TGTGCCAGCAGCGTAGGGGGGACAGGGGGAGATGAGCAGTTCTTC
TRBV25-1,TRBJ2-2,.,.,CASKEGALGDTGELFF,TGTGCCAGCAAGGAGGGCGCTCTTGGGGACACCGGGGAGCTGTTTTTT
TRBV11-2,TRBJ2-7,.,many,CASSYEQGQYF,TGTGCCAGCAGCTACGAACAGGGGCAGTACTTC
TRBV12-3/TRBV12-4,TRBJ2-3,.,.,CASRDNTDTQYF,TGTGCCAGCAGGGACAACACAGATACGCAGTATTTT
TRBV5-4,TRBJ2-1,TRBD1,.,CASSRTGQGGNEQFF,TGTGCCAGCAGCCGGACCGGACAGGGTGGGAATGAGCAGTTCTTC
TRBV23-1,TRBJ2-5,.,.,CASSRKGPAGGPQETQYF,TGCGCCAGCAGTCGCAAAGGTCCCGCAGGGGGGCCCCAAGAGACCCAGTACTTC
TRBV5-4,TRBJ2-5,TRBD2,few,CASRPGLAGGRETQYF,TGTGCCAGCAGACCGGGACTAGCCGGAGGAAGGGAGACCCAGTACTTC
TRBV4-1,TRBJ2-3,.,.,CASSPRGEVRTDTQYF,TGCGCCAGCAGCCCGCGAGGGGAGGTGCGCACAGATACGCAGTATTTT
TRBV2,TRBJ1-5,.,.,CASSGGNQPQHF,TGTGCCAGCAGTGGGGGCAATCAGCCCCAGCATTTT
TRBV7-2,TRBJ1-1,.,.,CASSLLQGPNTEAFF,TGTGCCAGCAGCTTATTGCAGGGACCCAACACTGAAGCTTTCTTT
TRBV5-1,TRBJ1-2,TRBD1,.,CASSLMTGGLHGYTF,TGCGCCAGCAGCCTCATGACAGGGGGCCTCCATGGCTACACCTTC
TRBV6-5,TRBJ2-7,TRBD1,.,CASSYATGDFYEQYF,TGTGCCAGCAGTTACGCGACAGGGGACTTCTACGAGCAGTACTTC
TRBV28,TRBJ2-7,.,.,CASSFHSNEQYF,TGTGCCAGCAGTTTCCATTCTAACGAGCAGTACTTC